These 19 T cell receptor beta chains were sequenced from one sample in a study of T cell responses to AZD1222 COVID-19 vaccine. The repertoire was sequenced with immunoSEQ multiplex PCR; TCRdb's copy has only in-frame clones and lacks some. Of roughly 96,000 clones in the sample, 88% were seen once. This material consisted of peripheral blood, taken 28 days after the second AZD1222 dose. These receptors were collected from an adult who received the AZD1222 COVID-19 vaccine.

The chain links TRBV28 to TRBJ2-1; 9 nucleotides agree with TRBD2. The CDR3 length is 16 residues. From germline, CDR1 is MDHEN and CDR2 SYDVKM. The trim removed 2 bases at V and 7 bases at J, leaving 9 bases unmatched. The CDR3 spells CASSLLGLAVGNEQFF. The CDR3 DNA follows: TGTGCCAGCAGTTTACTGGGACTAGCCGTGGGAAATGAGCAGTTCTTC.

The rearrangement links TRBV5-1 to TRBJ2-3; D unresolved. Germline CDR1 and CDR2: SGHRS and YFSETQ. The CDR3 is 15 amino acids. V was pared by 4 bases and J by 2 bases, with 14 bases between. In DNA, the CDR3 is TGCGCCAGCAGCCCGAGGAGTCTTCCCACAGATACGCAGTATTTT. It yields the protein CASSPRSLPTDTQYF.

The chain joins TRBV18 to TRBJ2-6, with D possibly being TRBD1 (6 bases). CDR1 KGHSH and CDR2 LQKENI come from the germline V gene. This CDR3 region has 16 residues. Deletions cut 2 bases from V and 0 bases from J, with 8 bases between. The CDR3 bases are TGTGCCAGCTCACCAATGGGGGCCTCTGGGGCCAACGTCCTGACTTTC. Amino acid sequence: CASSPMGASGANVLTF.

The chain joins TRBV6-5 to TRBJ2-2; weak D call: TRBD2 (5 bases). The CDR3 extends over 14 amino acids. V was cut by 2 bases and J by 6 bases, with 10 bases left in between. Germline-derived CDR1 and CDR2 are MNHEY and SVGAGI. CDR3 loop: CASSYPPGSGELFF. As DNA, the CDR3 is TGTGCCAGCAGTTACCCCCCGGGGTCCGGGGAGCTGTTTTTT.

The chain has TRBV4-1 and TRBJ2-1; tentative D call: TRBD2 (5 bases). V was clipped by 0 bases and J by 2 bases, with 11 bases between them. The CDR3 length is 16 residues. The germline gives CDR1 MGHRA, CDR2 YSYEKL. The CDR3, as DNA: TGCGCCAGCAGCCAAGAGGTGGGAGCTACCTACAATGAGCAGTTCTTC. Protein sequence: CASSQEVGATYNEQFF.

Only a few counts were recorded for this clone. The chain couples TRBV19 to TRBJ1-3; 10 nucleotides agree with TRBD1. Germline loops: CDR1 LNHDA, CDR2 SQIVND (reference sequence). Losses at the gene ends were 10 bases for V and 1 base for J; bases not matched to a gene: 10. CDR3 length: 16 amino acids. The CDR3 DNA reads TGTGCCACCTCGTTCCCGGGACAGGGGTCTGGAAACACCATATATTTT. Its protein is CATSFPGQGSGNTIYF.

CDR3 amino acids: CASSYSIGGFSNQPQHF. The CDR3 coding sequence is TGTGCCAGCAGTTACTCGATTGGGGGCTTTAGCAATCAGCCCCAGCATTTT. The genes are TRBV6-2 or TRBV6-3 and TRBJ1-5; TRBD1 is a possible D gene (6 bases). Trimming stripped 0 bases from V and 0 bases from J, with 12 bases between. CDR1 is MNHEY and CDR2 is SVGEGT in the germline V gene. There are 17 residues in the CDR3.

This clone has just one count. The V and J genes are TRBV19 and TRBJ2-1, with TRBD2 identical over 7 bases. The CDR3 has 14 residues. The germline V gene has CDR1 LNHDA and CDR2 SQIVND (reference sequence). V gave up 0 bases and J gave up 6 bases; unmatched junction bases: 2. CDR3 nucleotide sequence: TGTGCCAGTAGTATAGAGGGGGGGATCAATGAGCAGTTCTTC. Protein: CASSIEGGINEQFF.

The rearrangement joins TRBV12-3 or TRBV12-4 to TRBJ2-1; unclear D gene. The CDR3 is 11 residues long. V was shortened by 7 bases and J by 7 bases, with 8 bases between the two germline ends. The CDR3 region is CASTLRNEQFF. The CDR3 DNA reads TGTGCCAGCACCCTTAGGAATGAGCAGTTCTTC.

The rearrangement joins TRBV10-3 to TRBJ2-5; D is possibly TRBD2 (6 bases). V lost 6 bases to trimming and J lost 0 bases, with 8 bases between them. The germline V gene encodes CDR1 ENHRY and CDR2 SYGVKD. The CDR3 loop spans 13 amino acids. The CDR3 sequence: CAISPGDQETQYF. CDR3 DNA: TGTGCCATCAGCCCGGGAGACCAAGAGACCCAGTACTTC.

The chain carries TRBV6-5 and TRBJ1-2; 9 bases match TRBD1. The CDR3 has 15 residues. Per germline, CDR1 MNHEY and CDR2 SVGAGI. With V trimmed by 6 bases and J by 8 bases, 13 bases remained unmatched. The DNA of the CDR3 is TGTGCCAGCAGAAGAGGAGGGGACAGGGAGAGGGGCTACACCTTC. It yields the protein CASRRGGDRERGYTF.

J is TRBJ1-4 and V is TRBV11-2; D is undetermined. Germline V gene lookup returns CDR1 SGHAT and CDR2 FQNNGV. V shed 2 bases and J shed 6 bases, with 10 bases lying between them. This CDR3 contains 14 residues. Here the CDR3 reads CASSLRTFDEKLFF. CDR3 in DNA: TGTGCCAGCAGCTTACGGACCTTCGATGAAAAACTGTTTTTT.

The chain joins TRBV6-5 to TRBJ2-1; no clear D gene. The CDR3 spans 14 residues. V lost 0 bases to trimming and J lost 7 bases, with 10 bases between them. CDR1 MNHEY and CDR2 SVGAGI come from the germline V gene. CDR3 residues: CASSYSKYGNEQFF. In nucleotides, the CDR3 is TGTGCCAGCAGTTACTCGAAATACGGGAATGAGCAGTTCTTC.

The genes are TRBV4-3 and TRBJ2-1, with 11 bases identical to TRBD1. Looked up from germline, CDR1 is LGHNA and CDR2 is YSLEER. V was clipped by 2 bases and J by 3 bases; unmatched bases: 3. The CDR3 length is 16 residues. The CDR3 spells CASSQTGQGDYNEQFF. The CDR3 bases are TGCGCCAGCAGCCAAACGGGACAGGGGGACTACAATGAGCAGTTCTTC.

The V call is TRBV5-6, the J call TRBJ1-4; D remains ambiguous. V was shortened by 2 bases and J by 6 bases, with 14 bases between the two germline ends. CDR1 and CDR2 (germline): SGHDT, YYEEEE. This CDR3 is 15 amino acids long. DNA for the CDR3: TGTGCCAGCAGCTTCCGGGGAGTAGGATATGAAAAACTGTTTTTT. Protein product: CASSFRGVGYEKLFF.

The rearrangement joins TRBV28 to TRBJ1-1, with a tentative D call TRBD1 (6 bases). The CDR3 spans 17 residues. CDR1 is MDHEN, CDR2 SYDVKM, per germline. Between the trimmed V and J ends, which lost 3 bases and 0 bases, there was a span of 17 bases. The CDR3 DNA is TGTGCCAGCAGTTTCCCCCCGTTGGGGGCCATGAACACTGAAGCTTTCTTT. It encodes CASSFPPLGAMNTEAFF.

The gene calls are TRBV28 and TRBJ1-5; D unclear. V gave up 3 bases and J gave up 7 bases, with 13 bases separating them. The length of the CDR3 is 14 residues. Germline V CDR1 and CDR2: MDHEN, SYDVKM. CDR3 loop: CASSFPEGVQPQHF. The CDR3 nucleotides are TGTGCCAGCAGTTTTCCCGAAGGAGTGCAGCCCCAGCATTTT.

This chain joins TRBV6-1 and TRBJ2-5; 8 bases map to TRBD2. Germline CDR1 and CDR2: MNHNS and SASEGT. This CDR3 is built from 13 residues. J was trimmed by 1 base and V by 8 bases; bases with no gene match: 3. CDR3 DNA: TGTGCCAGCGGCGGGGGGCTCCAAGAGACCCAGTACTTC. This sequence encodes CASGGGLQETQYF.

The chain joins TRBV6-5 to TRBJ2-1; D gene unclear. The CDR3 totals 10 residues. Germline CDR1 and CDR2: MNHEY and SVGAGI. The germline V and J ends were trimmed by 8 bases and 4 bases, with 3 bases remaining between them. The CDR3 DNA reads TGTGCCAGCGAGTACAATGAGCAGTTCTTC. Translating gives CASEYNEQFF.